The 16 T cell receptor beta chains given below trace back to one sample, sequenced in a study of T-cell reconstitution after alpha-beta-depleted transplantation in children. Preparing the TCRbeta library involved the use of unique molecular identifiers. One entry per CDR3 protein results from TCRdb running MiXCR on the PCR reads. The data contain hundreds of thousands of distinct CDR3 sequences, roughly 17% of them seen just once; the ten biggest clones take up 1.1%. The material was PBMCs from the stem cell graft donor, obtained from the stem cell graft. Receptors originate from a human donor who donated a stem cell graft to a child with acute myeloid leukemia.

This clonotype was seen only a few times. CDR3 DNA sequence: TGCGCGAGCGGGGGGGCAGGCCCGGGGAACTATGGCTACACCTTC. This encodes CASGGAGPGNYGYTF. V is TRBV5-1 and J is TRBJ1-2; maybe TRBD1 (6 bases). The CDR3 loop spans 15 amino acids. Per the germline V gene, CDR1 is SGHRS and CDR2 is YFSETQ.

This clonotype came up many times. The rearrangement uses TRBV5-1 and TRBJ2-2; D gene unclear. Per the germline V gene, CDR1 is SGHRS and CDR2 is YFSETQ. The CDR3 length is 13 residues. V was pared by 2 bases and J by 3 bases, with 5 bases between. DNA for the CDR3: TGCGCCAGCAGCTTTAGAGACACCGGGGAGCTGTTTTTT. Its protein product is CASSFRDTGELFF.

This clonotype was picked up many times. The V and J genes are TRBV20-1 and TRBJ2-1, with 10 bases that match TRBD2. The germline gives CDR1 DFQATT, CDR2 SNEGSKA (reference sequence). The V gene end was trimmed by 1 base and the J gene end by 0 bases; junction bases not matched to a gene: 15. This CDR3 spans 20 amino acids. The CDR3 region has the DNA TGCAGTGCTAGAGCCCCCGGGACTAGCGAATTTGGATTCTCCTACAATGAGCAGTTCTTC. Translation gives CSARAPGTSEFGFSYNEQFF.

This clonotype was seen many times. This chain joins TRBV20-1 and TRBJ1-2; perhaps TRBD1 as D (5 bases). This CDR3 is 13 amino acids long. CDR1 is DFQATT and CDR2 is SNEGSKA in the germline V gene (reference sequence). The ends were cut back, 5 bases at V and 1 base at J, with 11 bases in the middle. The CDR3: CSAWTLDNYGYTF. The CDR3 coding sequence is TGCAGTGCTTGGACACTCGATAACTATGGCTACACCTTC.

With regard to this clonotype: It may be a read error: a sequence one base away is much more abundant. V usage is TRBV20-1 and J usage is TRBJ2-3; 15 bases match TRBD2. The V segment lost 5 bases and the J segment 4 bases; nucleotides outside the gene matches: 7. The V gene's germline CDR1 is DFQATT and CDR2 SNEGSKA (reference sequence). This CDR3 spans 16 amino acids. In DNA, the CDR3 is TGCAGTGCTGGGACTAGCGGGGGGTACCCAGCAGATACGCAGTATTTT. Its protein is CSAGTSGGYPADTQYF.

This clonotype was detected ten times or more. J is TRBJ2-1 and V is TRBV4-2; 9 nucleotides agree with TRBD1. CDR1 is LGHNA and CDR2 is YNFKEQ in the germline V gene. This CDR3 is built from 14 residues. With 4 bases clipped from V and 9 bases from J, the junction kept 7 bases outside the gene matches. CDR3 loop: CASSLKGTGSEQFF. CDR3 nucleotide sequence: TGTGCCAGCAGCCTAAAGGGGACAGGGAGTGAGCAGTTCTTC.

Ten or more counts support this clonotype. This chain connects TRBV20-1 to TRBJ2-1; D remains ambiguous. Germline assignment: CDR1 DFQATT and CDR2 SNEGSKA (reference sequence). Trimming left V 2 bases short and J 6 bases short, with 8 bases between. The CDR3 is made up of 12 amino acids. CDR3 nucleotides: TGCAGTGCTAGACCGACGGGCAATGAGCAGTTCTTC. Protein sequence: CSARPTGNEQFF.

The sample holds many counts of this clonotype. For the CDR3, the DNA is TGCAGCGCCCCGGGACAGGGTGCCACTGAAGCTTTCTTT. It specifies CSAPGQGATEAFF. J is TRBJ1-1 and V is TRBV29-1, with 9 bases identical to TRBD1. CDR3 length: 13 residues. Trimming at V came to 7 bases and at J to 4 bases, leaving 7 bases not matched to a gene. Germline V CDR1 and CDR2: SQVTM, ANQGSEA. The entire variable domain, with the rest obtained from reference TRBV29-1 and TRBJ1-1, is as follows: SAVISQKPSRDICQRGTSLTIQCQVDSQVTMMFWYRQQPGQSLTLIATANQGSEATYESGFVIDKFPISRPNLTFSTLTVSNMSPEDSSIYLCSAPGQGATEAFFGQGTRLTVV.

The V call is TRBV5-1, the J call TRBJ2-3, with D tentatively TRBD1 (7 bases). V lost 4 bases and J lost 2, with 11 bases in between. Germline lookup yields CDR1 SGHRS and CDR2 YFSETQ. The CDR3 has 14 amino acids. The CDR3 reads CASSAGQLTDTQYF. CDR3 DNA: TGCGCCAGCAGCGCGGGACAGCTCACAGATACGCAGTATTTT.

The chain joins TRBV9 to TRBJ1-4, with D perhaps TRBD1 (5 bases). This CDR3 contains 17 residues. The V gene lost 0 bases and the J gene lost 1 base, with 13 bases spanning the gap. Germline CDR1 and CDR2: SGDLS and YYNGEE. The chain's CDR3 is CASSVGAAGGTNEKLFF. In DNA form, the CDR3 reads TGTGCCAGCAGCGTAGGTGCGGCGGGGGGAACTAATGAAAAACTGTTTTTT.

This clonotype came up many times. This chain connects TRBV15 to TRBJ2-2; D is unresolved. CDR1 LNHNV and CDR2 YYDKDF come from the germline V gene (reference sequence). V was pared by 3 bases and J by 3 bases, with 5 bases between. This CDR3 spans 13 amino acids. CDR3 loop: CATSSDDTGELFF. As DNA, the CDR3 is TGTGCCACCAGCAGCGACGACACCGGGGAGCTGTTTTTT.

This clonotype was seen only a few times. The chain recombines TRBV12-3 or TRBV12-4 with TRBJ2-3; 14 bases are shared with TRBD2. Trimming took 3 bases from V and 1 from J; bases not matched to a gene: 9. This CDR3 has 19 amino acids. The CDR3 protein is CASSFLVPGLAGGTDTQYF. DNA of the CDR3: TGTGCCAGCAGTTTTCTTGTTCCGGGACTAGCGGGGGGCACAGATACGCAGTATTTT.

The rearrangement links TRBV19 to TRBJ1-1; a weak D match, TRBD1 (6 bases). Between the trimmed V and J ends, which lost 5 bases and 0 bases, there was a span of 10 bases. This CDR3 spans 14 amino acids. Germline V CDR1 and CDR2: LNHDA, SQIVND (reference sequence). The CDR3 DNA is TGTGCCAGTAGTGGGACATATATGAACACTGAAGCTTTCTTT. It is translated as CASSGTYMNTEAFF.

This clonotype was recorded many times. This chain links TRBV27 with TRBJ2-1; D is possibly TRBD1 or TRBD2 (5 bases each). This CDR3 contains 15 residues. The germline V gene encodes CDR1 MNHEY and CDR2 SMNVEV (reference sequence). Trimming took 3 bases from V and 2 from J, leaving 11 bases between them. The CDR3 DNA reads TGTGCCAGCAGTTTCGGGGTAGGGGCCTACAATGAGCAGTTCTTC. Amino acids: CASSFGVGAYNEQFF.

This clonotype was picked up a small number of times. V is TRBV7-2 and J is TRBJ2-7; the match to TRBD1 covers 8 bases. The CDR3 is 14 residues long. The trim removed 6 bases at V and 5 bases at J, leaving 9 bases unmatched. Germline-derived CDR1 and CDR2 are SGHTA and FQGNSA. DNA for the CDR3: TGTGCCAGCAGACAGACAGGGGCTCACCACGAGCAGTACTTC. It codes for CASRQTGAHHEQYF.

This clonotype was counted only a few times. The chain is built from TRBV6-5 and TRBJ2-3; D is unclear. CDR1 is MNHEY and CDR2 is SVGAGI in the germline V gene. CDR3 length equals 15 residues. V was cut by 4 bases and J by 4 bases, with 15 bases left in between. The CDR3 DNA follows: TGTGCCAGCAGTTCCCCGTGGGGATTGGCAGATACGCAGTATTTT. This translates into CASSSPWGLADTQYF.